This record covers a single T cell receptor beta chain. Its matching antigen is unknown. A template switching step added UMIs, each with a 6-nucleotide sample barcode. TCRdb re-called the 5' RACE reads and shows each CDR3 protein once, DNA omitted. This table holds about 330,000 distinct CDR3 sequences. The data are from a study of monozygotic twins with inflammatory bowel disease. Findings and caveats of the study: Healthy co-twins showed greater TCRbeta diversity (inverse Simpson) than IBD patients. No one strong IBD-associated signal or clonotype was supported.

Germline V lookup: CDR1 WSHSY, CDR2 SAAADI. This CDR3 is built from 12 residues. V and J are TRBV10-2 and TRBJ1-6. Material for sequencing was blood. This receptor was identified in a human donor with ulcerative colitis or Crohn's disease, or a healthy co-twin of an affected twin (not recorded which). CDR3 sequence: CASRQDNSPLHF.